This TCR beta chain derives from a study of blood T cell repertoires in COVID-19. Background on the study: The United States, Italy and Spain supplied acute and convalescent COVID-19 samples. T cells, B-cell-depleted T cells, or PBMCs supplied cDNA or gDNA.

Which cohort a participant joined came from the clinical history participants gave. Donors in Cohort 3 counted as recovered after two negative PCRs, clearance, or symptom resolution. TCRdb's table, derived via immunoSEQ multiplex PCR, lists solely in-frame clones and lacks some. The table has about 170,000 clones, roughly four fifths seen once. Germline trimming cut 5 bases from V and 0 bases from J; bases unmatched to any gene: 5. This CDR3 has 16 amino acids. Germline loops: CDR1 SGHVS, CDR2 FNYEAQ. Sequencing was performed on PBMCs or T cells enriched from blood (not recorded which). The chain uses TRBV7-6 and TRBJ2-3, with 10 bases matching TRBD2. This TCR was sampled from a man aged 45-65 years who had recovered from COVID-19. CDR3: CASSINSGGSTDTQYF. DNA of the CDR3: TGTGCCAGCAGCATAAATAGCGGGGGGAGCACAGATACGCAGTATTTT.